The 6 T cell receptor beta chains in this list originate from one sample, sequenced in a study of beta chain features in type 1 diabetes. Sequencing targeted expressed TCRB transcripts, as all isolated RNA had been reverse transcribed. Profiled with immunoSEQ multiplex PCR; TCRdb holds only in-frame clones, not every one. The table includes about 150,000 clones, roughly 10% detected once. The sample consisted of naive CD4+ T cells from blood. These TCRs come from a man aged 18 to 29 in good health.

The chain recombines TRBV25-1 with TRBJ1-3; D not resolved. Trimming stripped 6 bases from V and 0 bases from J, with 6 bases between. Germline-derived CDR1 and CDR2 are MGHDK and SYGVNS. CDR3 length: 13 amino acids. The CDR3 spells CASRRTSGNTIYF. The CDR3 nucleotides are TGTGCCAGCAGGCGCACCTCTGGAAACACCATATATTTT. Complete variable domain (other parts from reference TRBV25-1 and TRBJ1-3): EADIYQTPRYLVIGTGKKITLECSQTMGHDKMYWYQQDPGMELHLIHYSYGVNSTEKGDLSSESTVSRIRTEHFPLTLESARPSHTSQYLCASRRTSGNTIYFGEGSWLTVV.

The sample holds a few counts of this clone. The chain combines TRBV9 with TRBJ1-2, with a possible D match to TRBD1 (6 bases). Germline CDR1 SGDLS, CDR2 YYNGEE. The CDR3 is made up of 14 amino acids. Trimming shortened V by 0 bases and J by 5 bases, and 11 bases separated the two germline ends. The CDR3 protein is CASSVGGGAYGYTF. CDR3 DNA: TGTGCCAGCAGCGTAGGTGGGGGCGCGTATGGCTACACCTTC.

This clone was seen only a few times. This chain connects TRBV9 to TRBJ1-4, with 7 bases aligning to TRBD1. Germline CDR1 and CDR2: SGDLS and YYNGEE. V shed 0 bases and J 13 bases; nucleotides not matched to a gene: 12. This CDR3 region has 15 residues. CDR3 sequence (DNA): TGTGCCAGCAGCGTAGCCCCGGGCGTCTCAGGGGGACTGTTTTTT. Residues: CASSVAPGVSGGLFF.

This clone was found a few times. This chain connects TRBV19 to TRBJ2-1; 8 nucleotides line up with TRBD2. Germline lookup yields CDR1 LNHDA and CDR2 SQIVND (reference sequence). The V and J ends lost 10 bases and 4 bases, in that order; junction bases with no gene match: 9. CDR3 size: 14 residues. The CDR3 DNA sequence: TGTGCCACTAACAGCCAGCGGGGGTACAATGAGCAGTTCTTC. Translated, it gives CATNSQRGYNEQFF.

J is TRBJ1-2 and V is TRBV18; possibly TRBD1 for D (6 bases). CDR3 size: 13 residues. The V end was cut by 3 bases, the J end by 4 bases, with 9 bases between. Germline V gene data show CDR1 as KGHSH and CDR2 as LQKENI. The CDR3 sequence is CASSPRDTYGYTF. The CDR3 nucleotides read TGTGCCAGCTCACCCCGGGACACCTATGGCTACACCTTC.

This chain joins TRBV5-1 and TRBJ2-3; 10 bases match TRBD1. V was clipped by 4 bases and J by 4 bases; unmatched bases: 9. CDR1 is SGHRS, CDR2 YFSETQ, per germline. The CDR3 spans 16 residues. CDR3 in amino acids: CASSPPGQGSADTQYF. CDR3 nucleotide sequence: TGCGCCAGCAGCCCGCCGGGACAGGGGTCGGCAGATACGCAGTATTTT.